A selection of T cell receptor beta chains follows, all from one sample in a study of beta chain features in type 1 diabetes. Sequencing was performed with immunoSEQ multiplex PCR; in TCRdb, only in-frame clones are kept and a portion is missing. There are under 300,000 clones in the sample; 14% occur only once, and about 0.02% lies in the top ten. The sequenced sample consisted of naive CD4+ T cells from blood. Every receptor here comes from a man younger than 45 with type 1 diabetes. CDR3s include the opening cysteine and the closing phenylalanine or tryptophan. A D gene is named only where the DNA matches it firmly. Part of the rows lack a size; the others show once, few, many or a class for expanded clones.

clone_size j_call d_call v_call cdr3_aa cdr3_nt
. TRBJ2-1 . TRBV18 CASSPPTHNEQFF TGTGCCAGCTCACCACCGACACACAATGAGCAATTCTTC
. TRBJ2-5 . TRBV30 CAWSVQGQGSETQYF TGTGCCTGGAGTGTCCAGGGGCAGGGTTCAGAGACCCAGTACTTC
. TRBJ2-1 TRBD2 TRBV4-2 CASSHAQRGDEQFF TGTGCCAGCAGCCATGCCCAGCGGGGGGACGAGCAGTTCTTC
. TRBJ1-3 . TRBV29-1 CSVASTETGNTIYF TGCAGCGTGGCATCGACAGAAACTGGAAACACCATATATTTT
. TRBJ1-2 TRBD1 TRBV2 CASSDHWTGNGYTF TGTGCCAGCAGTGACCACTGGACAGGGAATGGCTACACCTTC
few TRBJ2-5 TRBD2 TRBV11-2 CASSFPLAGGTQYF TGTGCCAGCAGCTTCCCCCTCGCGGGGGGGACCCAGTACTTC
. TRBJ1-3 TRBD1 TRBV30 CAWSFTGTAGNTIYF TGTGCCTGGAGTTTTACCGGGACAGCTGGAAACACCATATATTTT
. TRBJ2-7 TRBD2 TRBV18 CASSPPAGAYEQYF TGTGCCAGCTCACCACCAGCGGGGGCCTACGAGCAGTACTTC
. TRBJ2-7 . TRBV5-4 CASSLPSTHEQYF TGTGCCAGCAGCTTGCCTAGTACCCACGAGCAGTACTTC
once TRBJ2-1 TRBD1 TRBV5-1 CASSVFTGDNEQFF TGCGCCAGCAGCGTATTCACAGGGGACAATGAGCAGTTCTTC
. TRBJ2-3 TRBD1 TRBV9 CASSVSGQGLADTQYF TGTGCCAGCAGCGTATCCGGACAGGGTCTGGCAGATACGCAGTATTTT
. TRBJ2-5 TRBD2 TRBV6-1 CASSETLSGVKAETQYF TGTGCCAGCAGTGAAACCCTTAGCGGGGTGAAGGCGGAGACCCAGTACTTC
. TRBJ2-4 TRBD2 TRBV6-1 CASSPAGRGIQYF TGTGCCAGCAGCCCGGCGGGGAGGGGCATTCAGTACTTC
. TRBJ1-5 TRBD1 TRBV2 CASSEALGTGFQPQHF TGTGCCAGCAGTGAAGCGCTCGGGACAGGGTTCCAGCCCCAGCATTTT
. TRBJ2-7 TRBD2 TRBV7-6 CASSFGLAYEQYF TGTGCCAGCAGCTTCGGACTAGCCTACGAGCAGTACTTC
few TRBJ2-5 . TRBV18 CASSPSGYQETQYF TGTGCCAGCTCACCCTCCGGGTACCAAGAGACCCAGTACTTC
. TRBJ2-1 TRBD2 TRBV18 CASSPMRGGLNEQFF TGTGCCAGCTCACCAATGCGGGGGGGCCTCAATGAGCAGTTCTTC
. TRBJ2-4 TRBD1 TRBV7-2 CASSPRGTGARLDIQYF TGTGCCAGCAGCCCTAGAGGGACAGGTGCGAGGTTAGACATTCAGTACTTC
few TRBJ2-1 . TRBV5-1 CASSLVQSSYNEQFF TGCGCCAGCAGCTTGGTACAGAGCTCCTACAATGAGCAGTTCTTC
few TRBJ2-3 TRBD2 TRBV19 CASSPAGGRSTDTQYF TGTGCCAGTAGTCCGGCGGGAGGACGGAGCACAGATACGCAGTATTTT
. TRBJ1-1 . TRBV2 CASSVNTEAFF TGTGCCAGCAGTGTAAACACTGAAGCTTTCTTT
. TRBJ2-6 . TRBV19 CASSLGLSSGANVLTF TGTGCCAGTAGTTTGGGCCTCAGCTCTGGGGCCAACGTCCTGACTTTC
few TRBJ2-5 . TRBV25-1 CASSEWGRSGTQYF TGTGCCAGCAGTGAATGGGGCAGGTCAGGGACCCAGTACTTC
few TRBJ2-1 TRBD2 TRBV19 CASSRLAGPTNEQFF TGTGCCAGTAGTCGACTAGCGGGGCCTACCAATGAGCAGTTCTTC
. TRBJ1-1 . TRBV18 CASSPRGDTEAFF TGTGCCAGCTCACCACGGGGGGACACTGAAGCTTTCTTT
few TRBJ1-1 . TRBV15 CATSRDTRRKGNTEAFF TGTGCCACCAGCAGAGATACTAGGAGAAAGGGTAACACTGAAGCTTTCTTT
few TRBJ1-5 TRBD1 TRBV19 CASSTRTGANNQPQHF TGTGCCAGTAGTACACGGACAGGGGCGAACAATCAGCCCCAGCATTTT
. TRBJ2-5 TRBD1 TRBV19 CASSMDRAAQETQYF TGTGCCAGTAGTATGGACAGGGCAGCGCAAGAGACCCAGTACTTC
. TRBJ2-3 TRBD2 TRBV9 CASSPVGWLAGGTQYF TGTGCCAGCAGCCCCGTCGGGTGGCTAGCGGGAGGTACGCAGTATTTT
. TRBJ1-1 . TRBV19 CASNNLRVSIPEAFF TGTGCCAGTAATAACCTCCGGGTCTCGATCCCTGAAGCTTTCTTT
few TRBJ2-7 . TRBV5-1 CASSSVYEQYF TGCGCCAGCAGCTCGGTCTACGAGCAGTACTTC
few TRBJ2-5 . TRBV6-6 CASSQPGAETQYF TGTGCCAGCAGTCAGCCCGGAGCGGAGACCCAGTACTTC
few TRBJ1-1 . TRBV7-8 CASSLRGSVTEAFF TGTGCCAGCAGCTTACGAGGGTCCGTCACTGAAGCTTTCTTT
few TRBJ2-5 . TRBV29-1 CSVRTNQETQYF TGCAGCGTTCGGACAAACCAAGAGACCCAGTACTTC
. TRBJ1-2 . TRBV19 CASSMVTGNYGYTF TGTGCCAGTAGTATGGTGACAGGCAACTATGGCTACACCTTC